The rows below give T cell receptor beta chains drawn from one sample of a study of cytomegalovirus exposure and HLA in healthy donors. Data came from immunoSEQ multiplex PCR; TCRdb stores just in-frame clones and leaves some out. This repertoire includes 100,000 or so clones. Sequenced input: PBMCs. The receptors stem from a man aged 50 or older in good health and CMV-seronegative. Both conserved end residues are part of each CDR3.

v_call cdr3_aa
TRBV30 CAWSVRSNQPQHF
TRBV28 CASSFRGPGYEQYF
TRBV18 CASSLTEIKGDTGGNTEAFF
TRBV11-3 CASSLRSAGERNEQFF
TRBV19 CASSISGQTGEQFF
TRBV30 CAWRKAGTGYGDFF
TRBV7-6 CASSLSSPGDSGANVLTF
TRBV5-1 CASSFTGTSGTGELFF
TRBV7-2 CASSLVSFQQETQYF
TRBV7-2 CASTSPGAHNSPLHF
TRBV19 CASSIVGTGDEQFF
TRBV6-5 CATSEQLSGNTIYF
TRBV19 CATRTGKNTEAFF
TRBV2 CASSHWAGKVTGELFF
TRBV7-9 CASSRTGGGDTEAFF
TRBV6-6 CASRYRDRGYNEQFF
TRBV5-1 CASRLYGTGVGGNTIYF
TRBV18 CASSPNRVSGDQPQHF
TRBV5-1 CASSLGQGEKLFF